This T cell receptor beta chain was profiled in a study of vaccination and CD4 T cells after COVID-19 (dated by TCRdb to between 2021 and 2022). About the study as a whole: SARS-CoV-2 positivity had been established in the convalescent patients by nasal swab PCR, and mild disease was recorded in about 9 of these patients and severe disease in one. In the convalescent cohort there were six males and four females, among whom were two Hispanic individuals, seven Caucasians, two Asians and one multiracial person. Participants received two doses of either the Pfizer-BioNTech BNT162b2 vaccine (n=8) or the Moderna mRNA-1273 vaccine (n=2). Post-COVID blood samples were collected from convalescent patients a median of about 92 days after diagnosis, with a range of roughly 35 to 161 days. Post-vaccine blood samples were obtained a median of approximately 70 days after the second vaccine dose, with a range of about 14 to 241 days. Culture stimuli were overlapping spike peptide pools from SARS-CoV-2 and from the common cold coronaviruses HCoV-NL63, HCoV-OC43 and HCoV-229E. Control cultures received a CEFX viral epitope pool as the positive control, an HIV-1 Nef peptide pool as the negative control, or no peptide. In some eleven COVID-19 convalescent patients and 4 infection-naive healthy vaccine recipients, researchers compared the spike-specific CD4+ TCR repertoire from before mRNA vaccination with the repertoire from after.

Findings and caveats that apply to the study as a whole: Of the vaccine-specific clones found in convalescent patients, nearly all (304 of 307) were mono-reactive for SARS-CoV-2 spike instead of being cross-reactive with common cold coronaviruses. An increase in the median number of SARS-CoV-2-reactive clonotypes from 21 after infection to 38 after vaccination was observed, but the change was not found to be significant. The number of convalescent patients in the study was relatively small, and the study did not examine early timepoints following natural infection. Among the post-vaccine SARS-CoV-2-reactive clones in convalescent patients, a median around 86% showed up only after vaccination, which suggests vaccine-specific priming.

Interpreted using the paper, the treatment or condition label stands for: approximately 11-day PBMC culture with coronavirus spike peptide pools or control peptides (ViraFEST assay). To expand antigen-specific T cells with peptide pools and then pick out the expanded clonotypes through TCR sequencing, the study relied on the ViraFEST assay. The positive SARS-CoV-2 PCR tests of the convalescent patients were dated from March to December 2020, before the Alpha, Beta and Delta variants emerged in the United States. Roughly 2.1 million PBMCs per well were cultured in IMDM with 5% human AB serum and about 9.2 IU/ml IL-2, plus 10 ug/ml peptide pools. On days 3 and 7, half of the culture medium was replaced with fresh IL-2-containing medium. Once the cells had been in culture for roughly 11 days, the EasySep CD4+ T cell isolation kit was used to isolate CD4+ T cells by negative selection. PBMCs were separated from whole blood using Ficoll-Paque Plus gradient centrifugation and then either used fresh or cryopreserved at -140C. Culture conditions were generally each tested in triplicate wells.

CDR1 LNHDA and CDR2 SQIVND are derived from the germline V gene (reference sequence). V is shortened by 4 bases, J by 1 base, and the region joining them spans 14 bases. Including cysteine and phenylalanine, the CDR3 has 16 amino acids. Here the CDR3 DNA is all that survives: 48 bases in frame from base 1. Comments on this clonotype: Its antigen is not yet known. Base qualities are not at hand, and no much larger clone is one base apart.

The library was obtained by PCR. TCR sequencing of DNA from cultured CD4+ T cells used the Oncomine TCR Beta short-read assay at the Johns Hopkins FTIC core. Genomic DNA was extracted from the cultured CD4+ T cells with the QIAamp micro DNA kit. The Oncomine TCR Beta libraries from cultured CD4+ T cells were pooled using unique dual indexes and then sequenced on an Illumina iSeq 100. The study's own analysis went as follows. Non-productive sequences were removed, and CDR3s not starting with C, not ending with F or W, or shorter than 7 amino acids were discarded. Antigen-specific clonotypes were identified using the MANAFEST web application through comparison of peptide-stimulated wells with reference and other culture wells. To be called positive, a clone needed an FDR below 0.05, an odds ratio above 5, and a productive frequency above 0.1% in at least two of three replicate wells. Cross-reactive clonotypes were defined as significantly expanded in both SARS-CoV-2 spike wells and at least one common cold coronavirus spike condition. Similarity between CDR3 sequences was evaluated in R version 3.6.1 using Levenshtein distances (stringdist) and unrooted phylogenetic trees (ape). In-frame beta chains were kept once TCRdb had trimmed the public reads at Q25 with fastp and called clones with MiXCR. Every distinct CDR3 protein forms one entry, paired with its most common genes and DNA. The authors' filters were not applied to this entry. A total of over 15,000 distinct CDR3 sequences appear in this sample, about 45% of them only once. Less than 3.5% of the sample is taken by the ten largest.

This sequence originates from a human donor who had recovered from COVID-19. The V and J genes are TRBV19 and TRBJ2-1, with TRBD2 tentatively as D gene (6 bases match). The input for sequencing was CD4+ T cells from blood, cultured in vitro, taken after SARS-CoV-2 vaccination. The CDR3 sequence is CASSSRAGGSYNEQFF. The bases are TGTGCCAGTAGTAGTCGCGCCGGGGGTTCCTACAATGAGCAGTTCTTC. With the portions outside the CDR3 filled from the reference TRBV19 and TRBJ2-1 genes, the complete variable region becomes DGGITQSPKYLFRKEGQNVTLSCEQNLNHDAMYWYRQDPGQGLRLIYYSQIVNDFQKGDIAEGYSVSREKKESFPLTVTSAQKNPTAFYLCASSSRAGGSYNEQFFGPGTRLTVL.